Detailed here is one T cell receptor beta chain. No antigen is known for it. Qualities for individual bases were not recorded, and no much larger clone is one base off. The data stem from a study of T cell responses to AZD1222 COVID-19 vaccine (TCRdb year 2021). Regarding the research as a whole: AZD1222 recipients whose second dose came at about 4 weeks and those whose second dose came at about 12 weeks were combined into one group, since spike-specific TCR depth and breadth did not differ between the two schedules. A total of approximately 240 trial participants underwent TCR sequencing, of whom approximately 200 had received two doses of AZD1222 and 26 had received two doses of the MenACWY control vaccine. Trial participants were enrolled into age subgroups of 18-55, 56-69 and 70-plus years, which contained around 150, 28 and 57 TCR-sequenced participants, respectively. On the study overall, not on this receptor specifically: Epitopes outside the regions mutated in the B.1.351 and B.1.1.7 variants were reportedly recognized by nearly half of the unique spike-specific TCRs. Conclusions about previously exposed vaccinees are limited because only six or seven AZD1222 recipients were SARS-CoV-2 seropositive at baseline. Because no samples from the day 14 peak response were available, repertoires could be characterized only after the peak T cell response. Vaccine-associated CD4 TCRs spanned the whole spike protein, with dominant responses in regions 160-218 and 743-854. After two AZD1222 doses, spike-specific TCR breadth and depth were significantly higher than at day 0 and than in MenACWY recipients. In the small 56-69-year group, the increase in depth fell short of significance, most likely because of low power. Participants were mostly white British and included more females than males, and it was suggested by the authors that clonal diversity may have been underestimated.

The CDR3 regions of human TCRbeta chains were subjected to immunosequencing. As for the original processing: TCRs in the repertoires were compared against a reference library of SARS-CoV-2-specific TCRs that had been generated with the MIRA antigen-specificity platform. Breadth meant the fraction of unique TCRs that were SARS-CoV-2-associated, whereas depth meant the fraction of total T cells that were SARS-CoV-2-associated. Each spike-specific TCR was assigned to its reactive spike region and to a CD4 or CD8 class using the MIRA data. Log10-transformed breadth and depth values were compared by one-way ANOVA with Sidak's multiple comparisons tests. This is the immuneACCESS table as TCRdb keeps it, with only in-frame sequences that have V and J called. A part of the clones is gone; compared with another copy, unresolved V genes explain less than half, and the rest is unexplained. That table is the source of V, J and clone size, and D and trimming were worked out from the DNA. The sample profile shows roughly 100,000 clones; 70% to 90% of them were found once. Roughly 15% of the sample lies in the top ten.

The time point label on this specimen signifies: baseline before first vaccination. The vaccinee samples were drawn from two UK trials, COV001 and COV002, one of which was a single-blind randomized controlled phase 2/3 trial testing AZD1222 (ChAdOx1 nCoV-19) in healthy adults. For TCRbeta chain sequencing, PBMC samples were collected from trial participants at day 0 and at day 28 after the second dose. CDR1 is given as SGHAT and CDR2 as FQNNGV, both from the germline V gene. Trimming costs V 5 bases and J 1 base, and their ends lie 13 bases apart. The CDR3, cysteine through phenylalanine, is 15 amino acids long. The read is trimmed to its CDR3 DNA, 45 bases read in frame from base 1.

The starting material was peripheral blood, obtained on day 0 of AZD1222 vaccination. The rearranged segments are TRBV11-2 and TRBJ2-3, and possibly TRBD1, on 6 matching bases. This receptor was identified in an adult in good health. Here the CDR3 is given as CASSRFTGRTDTQYF. At the DNA level, the sequence is TGTGCCAGCAGCCGATTCACAGGGCGCACAGATACGCAGTATTTT.